This TCR beta chain was profiled in a study of CD8 T cells in Susac syndrome. Study results and caveats: It was acknowledged in the study that the number of individuals who were included in its TCR sequencing and HLA analysis was relatively small.

Sequencing targeted TCR beta in T cells from blood (CD8+ and CD4+). This clonotype occurred once. Its antigen is currently unknown. A quantity of roughly 0.5 to 1 ug RNA underwent reverse transcription using random hexamers. Amplification of TCR beta CDR3 across 54 Vbeta and 13 Jbeta was performed with immunoSEQ multiplex PCR. MiXCR, applied by TCRdb to the immunoSEQ multiplex PCR reads, yields one record per CDR3 protein. Among around 120,000 distinct CDR3 sequences listed, roughly 94% were seen once. This clonotype originated in a human donor with multiple sclerosis. The sequenced sample consisted of CD4+ T cells from PBMCs.

CDR3: CASSQKIDPREGTDTQYF. The CDR3 DNA reads TGCGCCAGCAGCCAGAAGATCGATCCCAGGGAGGGAACAGATACGCAGTATTTT. The genes are TRBV4-3 and TRBJ2-3, with 7 nucleotides matching TRBD2. V lost 3 bases to trimming and J lost 3 bases; unmatched junction nucleotides: 15. Germline V gives CDR1 LGHNA, CDR2 YSLEER. The CDR3 runs to 18 residues.